The clone carrying this TCR beta chain showed up just a few times. The data derive from a study of T-cell memory formation after mild COVID-19. The ends were cut back, 1 base at V and 0 bases at J, with 11 bases in the middle. Germline V gene data show CDR1 as SGHKS and CDR2 as YYEKEE (reference sequence). The CDR3 spans 16 residues. TCRdb re-called the 5' RACE reads through MiXCR, storing one row per CDR3 protein. The data hold roughly 340,000 distinct CDR3 sequences, with about 15% observed a single time. The clonotype originates from a man aged 18 to 29 who had mild COVID-19 (a few samples of this study predate the infection). Cell type and time point are not known. Sequencing was carried out using PBMCs or a T cell subset sorted from them (not recorded which). J is TRBJ1-3 and V is TRBV5-5; the D is unclear. The CDR3 loop is CASSLSPVYSGNTIYF. Here the CDR3 DNA reads TGTGCCAGCAGCTTGTCTCCAGTGTACTCTGGAAACACCATATATTTT.